A single sample gave rise to the 15 T cell receptor beta chains below, sequenced in a study of PD-1 blockade in classical Hodgkin lymphoma. Time point meaning: newly diagnosed, previously untreated cHL patient sample. Purified CD4+ T cells were obtained from thawed PBMCs through magnetic negative selection. Sequencing used immunoSEQ multiplex PCR; TCRdb keeps in-frame clones, though not all of them. Among approximately 23,000 clones listed, 90% to 95% were seen once. Source material: CD4+ T cells from blood. These receptors originate from a human donor with classical Hodgkin lymphoma.

Of note for this clone: The junction and the germline gene differ at one end; a read error may be behind it. The rearrangement links TRBV6-5 to TRBJ2-3; 8 positions agree with TRBD1. CDR1 and CDR2 (germline): MNHEY, SVGAGI. The CDR3 loop spans 14 amino acids. The CDR3 protein is CACRARQGPDTQYF. The CDR3 DNA reads TGTGCCTGCAGGGCTCGACAGGGGCCAGATACGCAGTATTTT.

The chain employs TRBV13 and TRBJ2-3, with 8 nucleotides matching TRBD1. This CDR3 comprises 15 residues. V trimming: 4 bases; J trimming: 4 bases; junction bases outside the gene matches: 7. Germline V gene sequence: CDR1 PRHDT, CDR2 FYEKMQ (reference sequence). The CDR3 coding sequence is TGTGCCAGCAGCTCTAAGGACAGGGCCGCAGATACGCAGTATTTT. Translated, it gives CASSSKDRAADTQYF.

The CDR3 DNA sequence: TGCGCCAGCGGCCCCACGACTAGCGGCTTTCAAGAGACCCAGTACTTC. Residues: CASGPTTSGFQETQYF. This chain joins TRBV5-1 and TRBJ2-5; 9 nucleotides align to TRBD2. Germline trimming cut 7 bases from V and 2 bases from J; bases unmatched to any gene: 12. This CDR3 is 16 amino acids long. The germline gives CDR1 SGHRS, CDR2 YFSETQ.

The J gene is TRBJ1-1, the V gene TRBV12-5, with D possibly being TRBD1 (5 bases). V was clipped by 0 bases and J by 0 bases, with 11 bases between them. The germline V gene has CDR1 LGHNT and CDR2 FRNRAP. CDR3 length equals 16 residues. CDR3 residues: CASGLVLGQLNTEAFF. CDR3 in DNA: TGTGCTAGTGGTTTGGTACTCGGACAATTGAACACTGAAGCTTTCTTT.

Comment on this clone: One end of the junction is discordant with germline, which a read error may explain. The CDR3 sequence: CASRNDRGHQDTQYF. The DNA for the CDR3 is TGTGCCAGCAGAAATGACAGGGGTCACCAAGATACCCAGTACTTC. The rearrangement links TRBV2 to TRBJ2-5; 8 nucleotides align to TRBD1. The germline V gene encodes CDR1 SNHLY and CDR2 FYNNEI. This CDR3 is built from 15 residues.

The chain has TRBV10-3 and TRBJ2-5, with 14 nucleotides matching TRBD2. The CDR3 loop spans 13 amino acids. CDR1 ENHRY and CDR2 SYGVKD come from the germline V gene. Unmatched junction bases numbered 0, after V lost 8 bases and J lost 4 bases. DNA for the CDR3: TGTGCCATCGGGACTAGCGGGGGAGAGACCCAGTACTTC. Translating it yields CAIGTSGGETQYF.

The rearrangement joins TRBV14 to TRBJ2-7; 8 bases are shared with TRBD2. The CDR3 runs 15 residues. After removal of 1 base from V and 4 bases from J, the junction contained 6 bases not matched to a gene. Looked up from germline, CDR1 is SGHDN and CDR2 is FVKESK. The CDR3 reads CASSQGSGSSYEQYF. CDR3 bases: TGTGCCAGCAGCCAAGGGAGCGGGAGTTCATACGAGCAGTACTTC.

This clone was seen a single time. The CDR3 DNA is TGTGCCACAAGGGGAGTTGGGAACACTGAAGCTTTCTTT. Amino acid sequence: CATRGVGNTEAFF. V is TRBV6-1 and J is TRBJ1-1; D is perhaps TRBD1 (5 bases). Germline CDR1 MNHNS, CDR2 SASEGT. V was shortened by 10 bases and J by 1 base, with 13 bases between the two germline ends. This CDR3 comprises 13 residues.

The CDR3 reads CASSITGNTGELFF. The CDR3 DNA reads as TGCGCCAGCAGCATTACAGGGAACACCGGGGAGCTGTTTTTT. The chain employs TRBV5-1 and TRBJ2-2, with D maybe TRBD1 (5 bases). CDR3 size: 14 residues. Trimming cost V 4 bases and J 1 base, with 8 bases left between them. Per germline, CDR1 SGHRS and CDR2 YFSETQ. Full variable domain (rest looked up from reference TRBV5-1 and TRBJ2-2): KAGVTQTPRYLIKTRGQQVTLSCSPISGHRSVSWYQQTPGQGLQFLFEYFSETQRNKGNFPGRFSGRQFSNSRSEMNVSTLELGDSALYLCASSITGNTGELFFGEGSRLTVL.

This sequence joins TRBV28 and TRBJ1-5, with 8 bases matching TRBD1. V was clipped by 5 bases and J by 4 bases; unmatched bases: 4. Germline values: CDR1 MDHEN, CDR2 SYDVKM. The CDR3 consists of 14 residues. The CDR3 DNA is TGTGCCAGCAGTCACGGACAGGGTAATCAGCCCCAGCATTTT. The encoded protein is CASSHGQGNQPQHF.

The rearrangement joins TRBV25-1 to TRBJ1-2; TRBD1 agrees at 9 bases. This CDR3 spans 14 amino acids. In germline, CDR1 is MGHDK, CDR2 SYGVNS. With V trimmed by 6 bases and J by 2 bases, 4 bases remained unmatched. CDR3 residues: CASSQQGANYGYTF. The CDR3 nucleotides are TGTGCCAGCAGCCAACAGGGGGCAAACTATGGCTACACCTTC.

This clone was seen only once. This chain joins TRBV28 and TRBJ2-7, with 8 bases that match TRBD2. CDR3 length: 15 amino acids. The V gene end was trimmed by 2 bases and the J gene end by 5 bases; junction bases not matched to a gene: 8. Germline V gene lookup returns CDR1 MDHEN and CDR2 SYDVKM. DNA of the CDR3: TGTGCCAGCAGTTTAAGCGGGGGAGTTCCCGACGAGCAGTACTTC. It translates to CASSLSGGVPDEQYF.

This chain links TRBV19 with TRBJ2-1; 13 bases map to TRBD2. In germline, CDR1 is LNHDA, CDR2 SQIVND (reference sequence). CDR3 length: 16 residues. The ends lost 6 bases at V and 8 bases at J; junction bases unmatched: 10. The CDR3 protein is CASRKLAGGLLDEQFF. In nucleotides, the CDR3 is TGTGCCAGTAGGAAACTAGCGGGAGGGCTTCTAGATGAGCAGTTCTTC.

This clone was seen a single time. The genes are TRBV4-2 and TRBJ2-7, with TRBD2 matching over 8 bases. The CDR3 is 16 amino acids. The junction had 13 bases not matched to a gene; V was cut back by 3 bases and J by 6 bases. CDR1 and CDR2 from the germline V gene are LGHNA and YNFKEQ. The CDR3 loop is CASSQASGSGLGEQYF. The DNA of the CDR3 is TGTGCCAGCAGCCAGGCAAGCGGGAGTGGTCTTGGCGAGCAGTACTTC.

The chain has TRBV9 and TRBJ1-1; maybe TRBD1 (5 bases). The germline V gene encodes CDR1 SGDLS and CDR2 YYNGEE. This CDR3 has 14 amino acids. V was trimmed by 4 bases and J by 1 base, leaving 11 bases between them. The CDR3 loop reads CASSLGTRNTEAFF. For the CDR3, the DNA is TGTGCCAGCAGCCTCGGGACGAGGAACACTGAAGCTTTCTTT.